A single sample gave rise to the 4 T cell receptor beta chains below, sequenced in a study of blood T cell repertoires in COVID-19. TCRdb's table, derived via immunoSEQ multiplex PCR, lists solely in-frame clones and lacks some. Here the sample spans a few hundred thousand clones, about 88% being singletons. What was sequenced was PBMCs or T cells enriched from blood (not recorded which). These TCRs come from a woman aged 18-29 years who had been exposed to COVID-19.

J is TRBJ2-7 and V is TRBV21-1; whether TRBD1, the table's D call, matches the DNA was not checked. TRBV21-1 counts as a pseudogene. The CDR3 has 14 amino acids. CDR3 region: CASSKGAKGCEQYF. The CDR3 nucleotides are TGTGCCAGCAGCAAAGGTGCGAAGGGGTGCGAGCAGTACTTC.

The rearrangement joins TRBV27 to TRBJ1-6; 7 positions agree with TRBD1. Losses at the gene ends were 3 bases for V and 6 bases for J; bases not matched to a gene: 5. Germline V lookup: CDR1 MNHEY, CDR2 SMNVEV (reference sequence). This CDR3 region has 15 residues. The CDR3 DNA sequence: TGTGCCAGCAGTTTTGTGACAGGGAGTAATTCACCCCTCCACTTT. Translation gives CASSFVTGSNSPLHF.

The rearrangement uses TRBV3-1 (or the pseudogene TRBV3-2) and TRBJ1-1, with 9 bases that match TRBD1. The trim removed 6 bases at V and 1 base at J, leaving 3 bases unmatched. The CDR3 has 14 amino acids. In germline, CDR1 is LGHDT, CDR2 YNNKEL (reference sequence). The CDR3 DNA reads TGTGCCAGCAGGGGACAGGGACGGAACACTGAAGCTTTCTTT. Translating it yields CASRGQGRNTEAFF.

The chain has TRBV29-1 and TRBJ2-1, with a tentative D call TRBD2 (5 bases). CDR1 SQVTM and CDR2 ANQGSEA come from the germline V gene. Trimming took 4 bases from V and 4 from J, leaving 11 bases between them. The CDR3 runs to 13 residues. The CDR3 region has the DNA TGCAGCGTTGCGGTCGGGGATTACAATGAGCAGTTCTTC. This encodes CSVAVGDYNEQFF.